These 6 T cell receptor beta chains share one sample of origin, sequenced in a study of T cells in Graves' hyperthyroidism and ophthalmopathy. There were TCR beta CDR3 regions amplified from RNA transcripts. The primer set for the first-round RT-PCR of the TCR CDR3 was HTBI. TCRdb analysed the multiplex PCR reads with MiXCR anew, one entry per CDR3 protein. The data hold 550,000 to 700,000 distinct CDR3 sequences, with roughly 14% observed a single time. The sequenced sample was blood. These receptors originate from a woman aged 40 to 50 with Graves' ophthalmopathy.

This clonotype has at least ten counts. The V gene is TRBV11-2, the J gene TRBJ1-4; 7 nucleotides align to TRBD1. From germline, CDR1 is SGHAT and CDR2 FQNNGV. This CDR3 spans 15 amino acids. With 1 base clipped from V and 4 bases from J, the junction kept 3 bases outside the gene matches. The DNA for the CDR3 is TGTGCCAGCAGCTTAGTGACAGGGTTTAATGAAAAACTGTTTTTT. This codes for CASSLVTGFNEKLFF.

The V call is TRBV12-3 or TRBV12-4, the J call TRBJ1-2; D is ambiguous. V was cut by 2 bases and J by 4 bases, with 14 bases left in between. The CDR3 is made up of 15 amino acids. The chain's CDR3 is CASSLTDGIPYGYTF. The CDR3 region has the DNA TGTGCCAGCAGTTTAACGGACGGTATACCCTATGGCTACACCTTC.

The chain links TRBV19 to TRBJ2-7; 13 bases fit TRBD2. The germline V gene encodes CDR1 LNHDA and CDR2 SQIVND (reference sequence). CDR3 length: 19 amino acids. V shed 5 bases, J shed 2 bases, and the junction held 15 bases outside the gene matches. CDR3 amino acids: CASSLQRLETSGRAYEQYF. CDR3 DNA sequence: TGTGCCAGTAGTCTCCAGCGTTTGGAAACTAGCGGGAGGGCCTACGAGCAGTACTTC.

The chain carries TRBV6-1 and TRBJ2-1, with 7 bases that match TRBD2. Germline CDR1 is MNHNS and CDR2 is SASEGT. This CDR3 region has 12 residues. The ends lost 10 bases at V and 4 bases at J; junction bases unmatched: 4. CDR3 sequence reads: CATGGRYNEQFF. For the CDR3, the DNA is TGTGCCACCGGGGGGAGGTACAATGAGCAGTTCTTC.

For this clonotype: A much larger clone lies a single base off, so this may be a read error. The genes are TRBV7-9 and TRBJ2-2; perhaps TRBD2 as D (6 bases). The V end lost 8 bases, the J end lost 13 bases, and 20 bases lay between the germline ends. Per the germline V gene, CDR1 is SEHNR and CDR2 is FQNEAQ (reference sequence). The CDR3 is 13 residues long. CDR3 DNA sequence: TGTGCCAGCGCGGAGGCGGGGAGGTCGTGGCTGTTTTTT. This codes for CASAEAGRSWLFF.

The gene calls are TRBV7-9 and TRBJ1-2; the match to TRBD1 covers 7 bases. There are 15 residues in the CDR3. Germline V gives CDR1 SEHNR, CDR2 FQNEAQ (reference sequence). Trimming took 1 base from V and 5 from J; bases not matched to a gene: 7. Here the CDR3 DNA reads TGTGCCAGCAGCTTAGTCGTTGACAGGGCTTATGGCTACACCTTC. Encoded protein: CASSLVVDRAYGYTF.